This T cell receptor beta chain was profiled in a study of T-cell memory formation after mild COVID-19. Study-wide background: In these data, TCR clusters were largely donor specific.

Findings and limits, study-wide: Detection of some responders pre-infection suggested pre-existing cross-reactive memory T cells participated. Day 15 to 85 contractors were CD4/CD8 balanced; later expanders leaned CD4+.

CDR3 size: 15 residues. CDR1 is SGHTA, CDR2 FQGNSA, per germline. After removal of 5 bases from V and 6 bases from J, the junction contained 12 bases not matched to a gene. This clonotype was observed at least ten times. Its antigen is currently unknown. Using its own MiXCR run on the 5' RACE reads, TCRdb lists one record per CDR3 protein. The sample has under 200,000 distinct CDR3 sequences; 13% are singletons. The receptor was derived from a man younger than 35 who had mild COVID-19 (a few samples of this study predate the infection). Cell type and time point are not known. This chain links TRBV7-2 with TRBJ2-5, with TRBD2 matching over 7 bases. The specimen sequenced was PBMCs or a T cell subset sorted from them (not recorded which). The CDR3 is CASSPPWTSGKTQYF. In DNA form, the CDR3 reads TGTGCCAGCAGCCCGCCCTGGACTAGTGGGAAGACCCAGTACTTC. Full variable domain (remainder filled in from reference TRBV7-2 and TRBJ2-5): GAGVSQSPSNKVTEKGKDVELRCDPISGHTALYWYRQSLGQGLEFLIYFQGNSAPDKSGLPSDRFSAERTGGSVSTLTIQRTQQEDSAVYLCASSPPWTSGKTQYFGPGTRLLVL.